This entry features one T cell receptor (beta chain) sequence. Compared with the rest of its sample, this clonotype is medium-sized (0.01 to 0.1%). Its target antigen remains unknown. Base-call qualities are not available, and no considerably larger clone is one nucleotide away. The data were taken from a study. Spanning cysteine to phenylalanine, the CDR3 consists of 16 amino acids. The retained sequence is limited to the CDR3, 48 bases, with the frame set at the first base. Looking up the germline V gene (reference sequence) yields CDR1 LGHDT and CDR2 YNNKEL. At the junction V is shortened by 1 base and J by 8 bases; bases outside the gene matches: 7. Sequenced using an Illumina MiSeq. Through fastp at Q25 and MiXCR, TCRdb rebuilt clones from the public reads, retaining in-frame beta chains. Rows with a matching CDR3 protein are joined into one entry that keeps the most common DNA and genes. The sample contains thousands of distinct CDR3 sequences, approximately 9.6% of them found a single time. The leading ten clones occupy around 6.3% of the sample.

The clonotype originates from a human donor with rheumatoid arthritis. The V and J segments used are TRBV3-1 and TRBJ2-1; the central 11 bases match TRBD2. Material for sequencing was CD4+ T cells from synovial fluid. CDR3 protein: CASSQVGLAALDEQFF. The bases are TGTGCCAGCAGCCAAGTGGGACTAGCGGCGCTGGATGAGCAGTTCTTC.